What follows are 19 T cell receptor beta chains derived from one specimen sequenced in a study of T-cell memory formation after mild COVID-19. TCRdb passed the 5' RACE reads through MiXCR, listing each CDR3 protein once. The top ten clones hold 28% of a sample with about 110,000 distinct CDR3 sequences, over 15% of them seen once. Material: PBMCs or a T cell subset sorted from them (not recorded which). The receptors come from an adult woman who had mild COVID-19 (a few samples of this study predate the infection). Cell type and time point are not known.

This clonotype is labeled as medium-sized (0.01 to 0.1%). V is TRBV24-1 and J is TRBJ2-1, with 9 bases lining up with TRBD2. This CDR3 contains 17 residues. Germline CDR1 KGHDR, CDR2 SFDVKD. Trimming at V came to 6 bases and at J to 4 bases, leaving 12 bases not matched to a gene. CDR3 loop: CATSTLGVAGEYNEQFF. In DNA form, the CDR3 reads TGTGCCACCAGTACACTTGGTGTAGCGGGAGAATACAATGAGCAGTTCTTC.

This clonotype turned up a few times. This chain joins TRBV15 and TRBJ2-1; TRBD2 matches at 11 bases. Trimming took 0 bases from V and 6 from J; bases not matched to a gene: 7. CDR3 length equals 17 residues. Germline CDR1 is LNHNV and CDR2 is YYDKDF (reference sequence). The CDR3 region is CATSRDRASGGRNEQFF. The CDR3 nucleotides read TGTGCCACCAGCAGAGATCGGGCTAGCGGGGGGCGCAATGAGCAGTTCTTC.

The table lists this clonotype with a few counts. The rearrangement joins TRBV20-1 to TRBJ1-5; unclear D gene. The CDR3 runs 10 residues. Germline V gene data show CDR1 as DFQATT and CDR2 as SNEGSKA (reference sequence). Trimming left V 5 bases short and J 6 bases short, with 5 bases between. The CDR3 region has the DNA TGCAGTGCTGGGCTTCAGCCCCAGCATTTT. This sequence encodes CSAGLQPQHF.

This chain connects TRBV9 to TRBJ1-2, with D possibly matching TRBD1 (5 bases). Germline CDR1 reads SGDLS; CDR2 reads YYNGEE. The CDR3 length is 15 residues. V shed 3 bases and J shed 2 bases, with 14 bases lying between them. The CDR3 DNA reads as TGTGCCAGCAGCGGGGAAGCAGGGTTAAACTATGGCTACACCTTC. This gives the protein CASSGEAGLNYGYTF.

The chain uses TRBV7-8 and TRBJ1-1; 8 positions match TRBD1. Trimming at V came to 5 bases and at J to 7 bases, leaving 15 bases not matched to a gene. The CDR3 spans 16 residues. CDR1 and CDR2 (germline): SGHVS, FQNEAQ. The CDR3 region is CASSSTMTGADIEAFF. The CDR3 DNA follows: TGTGCCAGCAGCAGTACTATGACAGGGGCGGATATTGAAGCTTTCTTT.

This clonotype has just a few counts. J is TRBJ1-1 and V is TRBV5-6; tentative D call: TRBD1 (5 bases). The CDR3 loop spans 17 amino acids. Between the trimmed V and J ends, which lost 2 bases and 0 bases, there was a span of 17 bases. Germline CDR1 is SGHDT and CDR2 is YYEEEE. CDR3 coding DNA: TGTGCCAGCAGCTTAAGAGGGGCAGGGAGCATGAACACTGAAGCTTTCTTT. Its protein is CASSLRGAGSMNTEAFF.

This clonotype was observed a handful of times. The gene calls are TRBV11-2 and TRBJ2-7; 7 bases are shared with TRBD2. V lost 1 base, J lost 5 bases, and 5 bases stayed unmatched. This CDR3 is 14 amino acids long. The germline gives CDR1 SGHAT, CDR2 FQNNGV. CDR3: CASSLGGGGNEQYF. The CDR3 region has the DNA TGTGCCAGCAGCTTAGGGGGCGGGGGAAACGAGCAGTACTTC.

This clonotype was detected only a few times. CDR3 nucleotide sequence: TGCGCCAGCAGCCCTCTACCCTTACAGGGGGCAGGCTACGAGCAGTACTTC. Amino acids: CASSPLPLQGAGYEQYF. This rearrangement joins TRBV4-1 to TRBJ2-7; TRBD1 matches at 9 bases. The trim removed 4 bases at V and 3 bases at J, leaving 13 bases unmatched. The CDR3 runs to 17 residues. Germline values: CDR1 MGHRA, CDR2 YSYEKL.

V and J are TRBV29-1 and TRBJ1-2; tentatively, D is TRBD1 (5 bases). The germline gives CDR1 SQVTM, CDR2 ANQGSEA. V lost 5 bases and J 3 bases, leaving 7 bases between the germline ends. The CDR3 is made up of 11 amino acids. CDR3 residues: CSVKTDYGYTF. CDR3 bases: TGCAGCGTTAAGACAGACTATGGCTACACCTTC.

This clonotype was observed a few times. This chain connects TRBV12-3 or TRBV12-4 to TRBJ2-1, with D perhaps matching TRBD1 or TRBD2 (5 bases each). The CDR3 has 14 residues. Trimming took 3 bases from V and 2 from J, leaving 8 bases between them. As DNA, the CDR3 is TGTGCCAGCAGTTTTGGGACCCCCTACAATGAGCAGTTCTTC. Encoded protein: CASSFGTPYNEQFF.

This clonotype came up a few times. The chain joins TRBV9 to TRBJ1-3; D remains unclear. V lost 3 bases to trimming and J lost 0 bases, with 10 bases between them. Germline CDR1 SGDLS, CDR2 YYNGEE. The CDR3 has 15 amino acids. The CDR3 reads CASSGQADSGNTIYF. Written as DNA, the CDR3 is TGTGCCAGCAGCGGCCAGGCGGACTCTGGAAACACCATATATTTT.

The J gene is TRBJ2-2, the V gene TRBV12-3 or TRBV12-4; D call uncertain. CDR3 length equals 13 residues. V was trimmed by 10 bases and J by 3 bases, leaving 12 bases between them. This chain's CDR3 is CATYSWYTGELFF. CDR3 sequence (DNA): TGTGCCACCTACAGCTGGTACACCGGGGAGCTGTTTTTT.

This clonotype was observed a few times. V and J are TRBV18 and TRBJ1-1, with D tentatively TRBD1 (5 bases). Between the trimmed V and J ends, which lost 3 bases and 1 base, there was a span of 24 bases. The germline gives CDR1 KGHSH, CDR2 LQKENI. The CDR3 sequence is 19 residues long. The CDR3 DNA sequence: TGTGCCAGCTCACCGTTCGGGCTCTCATCAAGGGGTCCGAACACTGAAGCTTTCTTT. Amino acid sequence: CASSPFGLSSRGPNTEAFF.

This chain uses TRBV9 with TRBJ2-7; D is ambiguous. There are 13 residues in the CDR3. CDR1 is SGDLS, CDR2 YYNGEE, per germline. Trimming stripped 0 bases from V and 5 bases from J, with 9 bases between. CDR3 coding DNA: TGTGCCAGCAGCGTAGCAGGAGAGGACGAGCAGTACTTC. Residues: CASSVAGEDEQYF.

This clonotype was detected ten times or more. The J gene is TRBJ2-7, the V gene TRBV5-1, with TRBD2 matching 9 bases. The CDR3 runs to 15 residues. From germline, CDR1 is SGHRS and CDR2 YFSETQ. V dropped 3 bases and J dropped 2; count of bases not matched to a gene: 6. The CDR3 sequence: CASSWWTSVAYEQYF. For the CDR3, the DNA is TGCGCCAGCAGCTGGTGGACTAGCGTTGCCTACGAGCAGTACTTC.

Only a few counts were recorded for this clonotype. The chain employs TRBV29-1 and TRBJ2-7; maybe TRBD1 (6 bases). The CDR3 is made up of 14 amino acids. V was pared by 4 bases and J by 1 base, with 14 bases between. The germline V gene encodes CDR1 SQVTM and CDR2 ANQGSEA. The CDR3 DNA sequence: TGCAGCGTTGTAGGGGGTATTCGATCCTACGAGCAGTACTTC. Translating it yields CSVVGGIRSYEQYF.

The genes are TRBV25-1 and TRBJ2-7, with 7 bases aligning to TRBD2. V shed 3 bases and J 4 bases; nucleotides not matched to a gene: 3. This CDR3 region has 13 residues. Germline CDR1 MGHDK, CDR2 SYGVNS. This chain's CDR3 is CASSDMGGYEQYF. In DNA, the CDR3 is TGTGCCAGCAGTGATATGGGGGGGTACGAGCAGTACTTC.

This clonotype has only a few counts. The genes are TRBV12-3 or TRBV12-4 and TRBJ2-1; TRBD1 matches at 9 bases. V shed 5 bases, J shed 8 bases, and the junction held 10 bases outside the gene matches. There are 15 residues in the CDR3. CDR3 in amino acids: CASSLYRGRSDEQFF. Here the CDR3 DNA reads TGTGCCAGCAGTCTATACAGGGGGCGCTCGGATGAGCAGTTCTTC.

The CDR3 region has the DNA TGTGCCAGCAGCCAGGACGGAGGGGAAGCTTTCTTT. Residues: CASSQDGGEAFF. The chain links TRBV7-9 to TRBJ1-1; no clear D. V dropped 5 bases and J dropped 8 bases, with 12 bases sitting between them. CDR1 and CDR2 from the germline V gene are SEHNR and FQNEAQ (reference sequence). The CDR3 totals 12 residues.